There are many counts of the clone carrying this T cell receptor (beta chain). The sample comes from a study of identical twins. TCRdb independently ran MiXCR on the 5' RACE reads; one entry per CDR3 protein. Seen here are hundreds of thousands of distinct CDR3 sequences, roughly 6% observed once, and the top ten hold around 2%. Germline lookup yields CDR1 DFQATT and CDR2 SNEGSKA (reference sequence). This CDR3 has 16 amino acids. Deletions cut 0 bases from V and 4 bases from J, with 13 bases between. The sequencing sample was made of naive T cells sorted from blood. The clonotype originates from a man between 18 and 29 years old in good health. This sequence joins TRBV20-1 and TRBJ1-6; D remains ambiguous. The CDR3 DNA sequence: TGCAGTGCTAGAGATCGGGCCCGCTGGTATAATTCACCCCTCCACTTT. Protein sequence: CSARDRARWYNSPLHF.